This T cell receptor beta chain was sequenced during a study of cytomegalovirus exposure and HLA in healthy donors. Whole-study findings and limits: Listed as cytomegalovirus-associated were 164 TCR beta chains. Later analysis identified a missense DCLRE1C variant that was linked to TCR beta V- and J-gene trimming. A later analysis reportedly identified an Asian-associated ancestry cluster as carrying fewer N-insertions than the 666-donor mean. Reported findings show TCR beta sequences accurately forecast HLA-A and HLA-B alleles in most subjects.

Points on this clone: Its antigen is unknown.

This CDR3 contains 13 residues. This PCR relied on a set of 60 Vbeta primers and 13 Jbeta primers. This table comes from immunoSEQ multiplex PCR, and its TCRdb copy is limited to in-frame clones, with some not included. The sample consists of about 120,000 clones, 80% to 85% of them appearing once. The receptor was derived from a woman aged 25 to 39 in good health and CMV-seronegative. What was sequenced was PBMCs. The chain employs TRBV21-1 and TRBJ2-1; TRBD2, as called in the table, went unchecked against the DNA. TRBV21-1 is a recognized pseudogene. The CDR3 spells CASKTSVPFEQFF. The DNA for the CDR3 is TGTGCCAGCAAGACTAGCGTACCATTTGAGCAGTTCTTC.